A selection of T cell receptor beta chains follows, all from one sample in a study of T cells in Graves' hyperthyroidism and ophthalmopathy. MiXCR was run by TCRdb on the multiplex PCR reads, yielding one entry per CDR3 protein. The sample holds approximately 600,000 distinct CDR3 sequences; roughly 20% are singletons and the top ten take about 34%. Sequencing used blood. The receptors shown here come from a man aged 25 to 40 with Graves' ophthalmopathy. Both conserved end residues are part of each CDR3. Fields, in order: J gene, CDR3 length, D gene, clone size, V gene, CDR3 DNA, CDR3 protein. D genes are given only for firm matches. Clone size, where shown, is once, few, many, or a class for clones that have expanded.

J: TRBJ1-1
length: 17
D: TRBD1
size: -
V: TRBV6-1
DNA: TGTGCCAGCAGTCCGGGGACAGCAAGTTCGACCAACACTGAAGCTTTCTTT
CDR3: CASSPGTASSTNTEAFF

J: TRBJ2-5
length: 15
D: TRBD1
size: -
V: TRBV11-1
DNA: TGTGCCAGCAGCGCCCGACAGGGTGGTCCGGAGACCCAGTACTTC
CDR3: CASSARQGGPETQYF

J: TRBJ1-3
length: 15
D: -
size: -
V: TRBV3-1
DNA: TGTGCCAGCAGCCAAGATTTGCAGGGATCAAACACCATATATTTT
CDR3: CASSQDLQGSNTIYF

J: TRBJ2-1
length: 16
D: TRBD2
size: few
V: TRBV7-2
DNA: TGTGCCAGCAGCTCGCAACTAGCGGGAGGAAACAATGAGCAGTTCTTC
CDR3: CASSSQLAGGNNEQFF

J: TRBJ2-5
length: 18
D: TRBD1
size: -
V: TRBV24-1
DNA: TGTGCCACCAGTGATCCCCGGTTGGGGACAGGGGGCGAAGAGACCCAGTACTTC
CDR3: CATSDPRLGTGGEETQYF

J: TRBJ1-4
length: 17
D: -
size: few
V: TRBV27
DNA: TGTGCCAGCAGTTGGGGACCCGGGGGTGGGGAGAATGAAAAACTGTTTTTT
CDR3: CASSWGPGGGENEKLFF

J: TRBJ2-1
length: 16
D: -
size: -
V: TRBV11-2
DNA: TGTGCCAGCAGCCTCGATACGCCCGTACTTGGACATGAGCAGTTCTTC
CDR3: CASSLDTPVLGHEQFF

J: TRBJ2-7
length: 14
D: -
size: -
V: TRBV7-2
DNA: TGTGCCAGCAAGCCCGGGACGGGCTCTACCGAGCAGTACTTC
CDR3: CASKPGTGSTEQYF

J: TRBJ2-3
length: 12
D: -
size: few
V: TRBV7-9
DNA: TGTGCCAGCAGCTCCAGGGTAGATACGCAGTATTTT
CDR3: CASSSRVDTQYF

J: TRBJ1-2
length: 13
D: -
size: few
V: TRBV30
DNA: TGTGCCTGGAGTCGCGTCGGAGGGAGAGGCTACACCTTC
CDR3: CAWSRVGGRGYTF

J: TRBJ1-1
length: 15
D: -
size: few
V: TRBV7-6
DNA: TGTGCCAGCAGCCCCTGGGAGGAGGAGAACACTGAAGCTTTCTTT
CDR3: CASSPWEEENTEAFF

J: TRBJ2-7
length: 13
D: TRBD1
size: -
V: TRBV30
DNA: TGTGCCTGGAGTTACAGGGGAACCTACGAGCAGTACTTC
CDR3: CAWSYRGTYEQYF

J: TRBJ2-7
length: 14
D: TRBD2
size: many
V: TRBV20-1
DNA: TGCAGTGCTAGAGATCCAGCGGGAAGCTACGAGCAGTACTTC
CDR3: CSARDPAGSYEQYF

J: TRBJ2-4
length: 17
D: TRBD2
size: -
V: TRBV6-2/TRBV6-3
DNA: TGTGCCAGCAGTTACGGGGGACTAGCGGACCACAAAAACATTCAGTACTTC
CDR3: CASSYGGLADHKNIQYF

J: TRBJ1-1
length: 14
D: -
size: many
V: TRBV11-2
DNA: TGTGCCAGCAGCCTCCGGGGGGAAAACACTGAAGCTTTCTTT
CDR3: CASSLRGENTEAFF

J: TRBJ1-5
length: 14
D: TRBD1
size: -
V: TRBV30
DNA: TGTGCCTGGAGTGTACGGACAGGGAATCAGCCCCAGCATTTT
CDR3: CAWSVRTGNQPQHF

J: TRBJ2-2
length: 16
D: -
size: once
V: TRBV5-1
DNA: TGTGCCAGCAGCCCTTCGGGACACTCGAACACCGGGGAGCTGTTTTTT
CDR3: CASSPSGHSNTGELFF

J: TRBJ2-7
length: 15
D: TRBD2
size: -
V: TRBV5-1
DNA: TGTGCCAGCAGCCCGCAGGGACTAGCGGGAAGCGAGCAGTACTTC
CDR3: CASSPQGLAGSEQYF

J: TRBJ2-7
length: 13
D: TRBD1
size: many
V: TRBV27
DNA: TGTGCCAGCAGTTTTGAGGGGGCACACGAGCAGTACTTC
CDR3: CASSFEGAHEQYF

J: TRBJ2-7
length: 15
D: TRBD2
size: -
V: TRBV4-1
DNA: TGCGCCAGCAGCCAAGATGGGCGGGAGGACTACGAGCAGTACTTC
CDR3: CASSQDGREDYEQYF

J: TRBJ2-5
length: 15
D: TRBD2
size: -
V: TRBV9
DNA: TGTGCCAGCAGCGTCGACGGGAGGGGTCAAGAGACCCAGTACTTC
CDR3: CASSVDGRGQETQYF

J: TRBJ2-7
length: 17
D: TRBD2
size: many
V: TRBV7-9
DNA: TGTGCCAGCAGCCCGAAGATTTGGACTAGCGGGAGCTACGAGCAGTACTTC
CDR3: CASSPKIWTSGSYEQYF

J: TRBJ2-7
length: 14
D: -
size: few
V: TRBV28
DNA: TGTGCCAGCAGCCTCGGACGCCGGGACTACGAGCAGTACTTC
CDR3: CASSLGRRDYEQYF

J: TRBJ1-1
length: 13
D: -
size: -
V: TRBV7-9
DNA: TGTGCCAGCAGCTTAGACGCAGACACTGAAGCTTTCTTT
CDR3: CASSLDADTEAFF

J: TRBJ2-7
length: 13
D: TRBD1
size: -
V: TRBV6-1
DNA: TGTGCCAGCAGTGAGACAGGGATTTACGAGCAGTACTTC
CDR3: CASSETGIYEQYF

J: TRBJ1-1
length: 12
D: -
size: many
V: TRBV27
DNA: TGTGCCAGCAGTTTCCGGGGCACTGAAGCTTTCTTT
CDR3: CASSFRGTEAFF

J: TRBJ2-2
length: 20
D: TRBD2
size: -
V: TRBV6-2/TRBV6-3
DNA: TGTGCCAGCAGTTACTTCGGGACTAGCGGGAGGGCCGATGACACCGGGGAGCTGTTTTTT
CDR3: CASSYFGTSGRADDTGELFF

J: TRBJ1-2
length: 14
D: -
size: few
V: TRBV4-1
DNA: TGCGCCAGCAGCCAACTGTATGGGGGTGCTGGCTACACCTTC
CDR3: CASSQLYGGAGYTF

J: TRBJ2-3
length: 15
D: -
size: many
V: TRBV20-1
DNA: TGCAGTGCTCCCCCACCGCTCTTTAGCACAGATACGCAGTATTTT
CDR3: CSAPPPLFSTDTQYF

J: TRBJ1-2
length: 12
D: TRBD1
size: many
V: TRBV5-6
DNA: TGTGCCAGCGAAACGTTCGGGACAGGGTACACCTTC
CDR3: CASETFGTGYTF

J: TRBJ1-1
length: 16
D: TRBD1
size: -
V: TRBV5-1
DNA: TGCGCCAGCAGCTTTGGAACAGGGGGCGTTTTCACTGAAGCTTTCTTT
CDR3: CASSFGTGGVFTEAFF

J: TRBJ1-4
length: 14
D: -
size: few
V: TRBV11-2
DNA: TGTGCCAGCAGCTCAGGGGTGTCTAATGAAAAACTGTTTTTT
CDR3: CASSSGVSNEKLFF

J: TRBJ2-3
length: 17
D: -
size: few
V: TRBV20-1
DNA: TGCAGTGCTAGTCGAAAACCCGGACCTCTTAGCACAGATACGCAGTATTTT
CDR3: CSASRKPGPLSTDTQYF

J: TRBJ1-4
length: 16
D: TRBD1
size: -
V: TRBV28
DNA: TGTGCCAGCAGTGTTAACAGGGGGGCAACTAATGAAAAACTGTTTTTT
CDR3: CASSVNRGATNEKLFF

J: TRBJ2-7
length: 13
D: -
size: many
V: TRBV30
DNA: TGTGCCTGGAGTGTGGCACAGGGCAGCGAGCAGTACTTC
CDR3: CAWSVAQGSEQYF

J: TRBJ1-2
length: 14
D: -
size: -
V: TRBV5-1
DNA: TGCGCCAGCAGCTTAGGTCAGGGGAGGGATGGCTACACCTTC
CDR3: CASSLGQGRDGYTF

J: TRBJ1-1
length: 14
D: -
size: many
V: TRBV18
DNA: TGTGCCAGCTCACCAGACAGCCTGAACACTGAAGCTTTCTTT
CDR3: CASSPDSLNTEAFF

J: TRBJ2-7
length: 14
D: -
size: few
V: TRBV28
DNA: TGTGCCAGCAGTTTACCCAATCTAGGCTACGAGCAGTACTTC
CDR3: CASSLPNLGYEQYF

J: TRBJ1-1
length: 14
D: -
size: many
V: TRBV12-3/TRBV12-4
DNA: TGTGCCAGCAGTTTAGGGGACGTAAACACTGAAGCTTTCTTT
CDR3: CASSLGDVNTEAFF

J: TRBJ2-1
length: 11
D: -
size: -
V: TRBV2
DNA: TGTGCCAGCACTCTAGCCGTGGAGCAGTTCTTC
CDR3: CASTLAVEQFF

J: TRBJ2-1
length: 14
D: TRBD2
size: -
V: TRBV20-1
DNA: TGCAGTGCTAGGACGCGGGAGAGCTACAATGAGCAGTTCTTC
CDR3: CSARTRESYNEQFF

J: TRBJ1-2
length: 13
D: -
size: -
V: TRBV28
DNA: TGTGCCAGCAGCCCAGTTCCGGAGTATGGCTACACCTTC
CDR3: CASSPVPEYGYTF

J: TRBJ1-2
length: 12
D: -
size: few
V: TRBV29-1
DNA: TGCAGCGTTGAAGGGACAGCCGGAAGCTACACCTTC
CDR3: CSVEGTAGSYTF

J: TRBJ2-2
length: 18
D: TRBD1
size: few
V: TRBV20-1
DNA: TGCAGTGCTAGAGATGCAGGACAGGGGACCCCGAACACCGGGGAGCTGTTTTTT
CDR3: CSARDAGQGTPNTGELFF

J: TRBJ2-5
length: 15
D: TRBD1
size: many
V: TRBV10-3
DNA: TGTGCCATCAGTGGAGGGACAGACCTTCAAGAGACCCAGTACTTC
CDR3: CAISGGTDLQETQYF

J: TRBJ2-2
length: 15
D: TRBD1
size: few
V: TRBV6-9
DNA: TGTGCCAGCACCTTCGGACAGGGGAGCACCGGGGAGCTGTTTTTT
CDR3: CASTFGQGSTGELFF

J: TRBJ2-1
length: 15
D: TRBD2
size: -
V: TRBV6-2/TRBV6-3
DNA: TGTGCCAGCAGCCAGACTAGCAGGACGTACAATGAGCAGTTCTTC
CDR3: CASSQTSRTYNEQFF

J: TRBJ2-3
length: 20
D: TRBD2
size: many
V: TRBV11-2
DNA: TGTGCCAGCAGCTTAAAGGGACTAGTCTGGGGTTACTCTAGCACAGATACGCAGTATTTT
CDR3: CASSLKGLVWGYSSTDTQYF

J: TRBJ2-7
length: 14
D: TRBD1
size: many
V: TRBV11-2
DNA: TGTGCCAGCAGCTTTGGACAGGGAGGTAACGAGCAGTACTTC
CDR3: CASSFGQGGNEQYF

J: TRBJ1-1
length: 14
D: TRBD1
size: many
V: TRBV5-1
DNA: TGCGCCAGCAGCCAGGGGGCAATGAACACTGAAGCTTTCTTT
CDR3: CASSQGAMNTEAFF

J: TRBJ2-1
length: 15
D: -
size: few
V: TRBV7-8
DNA: TGTGCCAGCAGCTTAGGGGGGGTTAGCTACAATGAGCAGTTCTTC
CDR3: CASSLGGVSYNEQFF

J: TRBJ2-3
length: 14
D: -
size: -
V: TRBV5-1
DNA: TGCGCCAGCAGCGCCGCCGGGACCCAAGATACGCAGTATTTT
CDR3: CASSAAGTQDTQYF

J: TRBJ1-2
length: 15
D: -
size: many
V: TRBV28
DNA: TGTGCCAGCAGTTTTTTGGACAGAAAAAACTATGGCTACACCTTC
CDR3: CASSFLDRKNYGYTF

J: TRBJ2-3
length: 16
D: -
size: few
V: TRBV28
DNA: TGTGCCAGCACTACAGTAGGGGGGCCCGGCACAGATACGCAGTATTTT
CDR3: CASTTVGGPGTDTQYF

J: TRBJ2-7
length: 15
D: TRBD2
size: few
V: TRBV7-9
DNA: TGTGCCAGCAGCCACCCTACCGGGAGGTCCTACGAGCAGTACTTC
CDR3: CASSHPTGRSYEQYF